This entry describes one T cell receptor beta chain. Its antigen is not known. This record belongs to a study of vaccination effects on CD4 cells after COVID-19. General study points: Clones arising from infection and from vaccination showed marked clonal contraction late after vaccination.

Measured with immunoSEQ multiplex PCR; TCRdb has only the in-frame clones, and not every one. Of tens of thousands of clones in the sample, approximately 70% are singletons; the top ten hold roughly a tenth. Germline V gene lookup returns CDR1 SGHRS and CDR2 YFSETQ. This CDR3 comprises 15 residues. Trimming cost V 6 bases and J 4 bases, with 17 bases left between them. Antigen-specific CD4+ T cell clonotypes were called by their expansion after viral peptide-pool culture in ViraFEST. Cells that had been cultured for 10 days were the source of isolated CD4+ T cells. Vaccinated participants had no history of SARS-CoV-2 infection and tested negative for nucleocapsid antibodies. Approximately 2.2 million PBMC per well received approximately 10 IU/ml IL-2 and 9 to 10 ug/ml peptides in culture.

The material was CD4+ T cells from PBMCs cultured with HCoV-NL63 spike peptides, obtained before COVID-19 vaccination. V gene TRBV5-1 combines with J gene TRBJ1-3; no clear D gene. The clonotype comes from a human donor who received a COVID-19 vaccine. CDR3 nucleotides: TGCGCCAGCAACCCGTCGGATGACCCAGGAAACACCATATATTTT. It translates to CASNPSDDPGNTIYF. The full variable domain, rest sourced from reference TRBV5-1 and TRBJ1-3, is KAGVTQTPRYLIKTRGQQVTLSCSPISGHRSVSWYQQTPGQGLQFLFEYFSETQRNKGNFPGRFSGRQFSNSRSEMNVSTLELGDSALYLCASNPSDDPGNTIYFGEGSWLTVV.